The next 21 T cell receptor beta chains were all read from a single sample in a study of T-cell reconstitution after alpha-beta-depleted transplantation in children. Unique molecular identifiers featured in how the TCRbeta library was prepared. One entry per CDR3 protein results from TCRdb running MiXCR on the PCR reads. Among hundreds of thousands of distinct CDR3 sequences listed, approximately 15% were seen once. The sequencing used PBMCs, mostly from graft donor cells, collected 360 days after TCRalphabeta/CD19-depleted stem cell transplant. The receptors were sampled from a male patient aged 10 to 17 who had a stem cell transplant for acute lymphoblastic leukemia, so the T cells may come from the graft donor.

This clonotype was observed at least ten times. The chain combines TRBV12-3 or TRBV12-4 with TRBJ2-1; D unclear. The ends were cut back, 0 bases at V and 5 bases at J, with 5 bases in the middle. The CDR3 is made up of 13 amino acids. The CDR3 bases are TGTGCCAGCAGTTTAGCGCTAGACAATGAGCAGTTCTTC. The encoded protein is CASSLALDNEQFF.

This clonotype was recorded a few times. The chain is built from TRBV27 and TRBJ1-2, with D hard to call. The V gene's germline CDR1 is MNHEY and CDR2 SMNVEV (reference sequence). V dropped 3 bases and J dropped 4 bases, with 12 bases sitting between them. CDR3 length equals 14 residues. The CDR3 nucleotides read TGTGCCAGCAGTTTGGACTGGAGAGGCTATGGCTACACCTTC. Translation gives CASSLDWRGYGYTF.

V gene TRBV7-3 combines with J gene TRBJ2-7; perhaps TRBD1 as D (5 bases). The CDR3 sequence is 15 residues long. The ends were cut back, 1 base at V and 2 bases at J, with 12 bases in the middle. The germline V gene has CDR1 SGHTA and CDR2 FQGTGA. The CDR3 here is CASSLRGSMAYEQYF. The CDR3 coding sequence is TGTGCCAGCAGCTTAAGGGGCAGTATGGCCTACGAGCAGTACTTC.

The rearrangement joins TRBV9 to TRBJ1-1, with 11 bases fitting TRBD1. The CDR3 is 15 amino acids. Germline V lookup: CDR1 SGDLS, CDR2 YYNGEE. After removal of 2 bases from V and 9 bases from J, the junction contained 9 bases not matched to a gene. CDR3 amino acids: CASSVTGTGGGKAFF. CDR3 nucleotides: TGTGCCAGCAGCGTCACCGGGACAGGGGGTGGAAAAGCTTTCTTT.

In this sample, this clonotype turned up many times. The V call is TRBV10-3, the J call TRBJ2-7, with a possible D match to TRBD1 (6 bases). This CDR3 comprises 15 residues. Germline-derived CDR1 and CDR2 are ENHRY and SYGVKD. Trimming stripped 6 bases from V and 5 bases from J, with 20 bases between. The CDR3 DNA is TGTGCCATCAGCGATCTAAGTACAGGGCTCGACGAGCAGTACTTC. The encoded protein is CAISDLSTGLDEQYF.

This clonotype showed up many times. The J gene is TRBJ2-2, the V gene TRBV6-1; 7 bases agree with TRBD2. The CDR3 covers 15 residues. From germline, CDR1 is MNHNS and CDR2 SASEGT. V lost 6 bases and J lost 4; bases outside the gene matches: 8. CDR3 region: CASSQQSGATGELFF. CDR3 bases: TGTGCCAGCAGCCAACAAAGCGGGGCCACCGGGGAGCTGTTTTTT.

The table lists this clonotype with a few counts. This sequence joins TRBV5-1 and TRBJ2-7; D remains unclear. The CDR3 totals 13 residues. Trimming left V 4 bases short and J 0 bases short, with 8 bases between. Germline-derived CDR1 and CDR2 are SGHRS and YFSETQ. The CDR3 region is CASSGPLSYEQYF. CDR3 DNA: TGCGCCAGCAGCGGACCCCTCTCCTACGAGCAGTACTTC.

The chain combines TRBV15 with TRBJ2-7, with 7 bases aligning to TRBD1. There are 15 residues in the CDR3. V dropped 0 bases and J dropped 6; count of bases not matched to a gene: 8. From germline, CDR1 is LNHNV and CDR2 YYDKDF (reference sequence). For the CDR3, the DNA is TGTGCCACCAGCAGAGATTTAACAGGGGTGGGCGAGCAGTACTTC. Protein sequence: CATSRDLTGVGEQYF. The whole variable domain, remainder taken from reference TRBV15 and TRBJ2-7, is DAMVIQNPRYQVTQFGKPVTLSCSQTLNHNVMYWYQQKSSQAPKLLFHYYDKDFNNEADTPDNFQSRRPNTSFCFLDIRSPGLGDTAMYLCATSRDLTGVGEQYFGPGTRLTVT.

This clonotype was counted between two and nine times. V gene TRBV10-2 combines with J gene TRBJ2-1; 9 positions agree with TRBD2. CDR1 and CDR2 from the germline V gene are WSHSY and SAAADI. The V segment lost 2 bases and the J segment 0 bases; nucleotides outside the gene matches: 14. CDR3 length: 20 amino acids. In DNA, the CDR3 is TGCGCCAGCAGTGAGCCCGGGACTAGCAGTTTAGTCGGCTCCTACAATGAGCAGTTCTTC. Its protein is CASSEPGTSSLVGSYNEQFF.

The CDR3 DNA sequence: TGTGCCACGTGGGCGCAGGGGAAGCACGAGCAGTACTTC. This sequence encodes CATWAQGKHEQYF. The V call is TRBV6-4, the J call TRBJ2-7; D might be TRBD1 (6 bases). Trimming took off 10 bases at V and 5 bases at J, with 18 bases between the two ends. CDR1 MRHNA and CDR2 SNTAGT come from the germline V gene. This CDR3 comprises 13 residues.

This clonotype occurred a few times. One end of the junction is discordant with germline, which a read error may explain. The chain is built from TRBV29-1 and TRBJ2-7; D is unclear. The V gene's germline CDR1 is SQVTM and CDR2 ANQGSEA. The CDR3 runs 16 residues. As DNA, the CDR3 is TGCAGCGTAGAAGCCCCCGGACGGAAGGTATCCTACGAGCAGTACTTC. This encodes CSVEAPGRKVSYEQYF.

The V gene is TRBV11-2, the J gene TRBJ2-7; possible D gene TRBD2, 6 bases. This CDR3 comprises 16 residues. Germline V gene lookup returns CDR1 SGHAT and CDR2 FQNNGV. Between the trimmed V and J ends, which lost 1 base and 3 bases, there was a span of 16 bases. The CDR3: CASSLVLWRGLYEQYF. For the CDR3, the DNA is TGTGCCAGCAGCTTAGTCCTATGGCGGGGTCTCTACGAGCAGTACTTC. Variable domain in full (rest from reference TRBV11-2 and TRBJ2-7): EAGVAQSPRYKIIEKRQSVAFWCNPISGHATLYWYQQILGQGPKLLIQFQNNGVVDDSQLPKDRFSAERLKGVDSTLKIQPAKLEDSAVYLCASSLVLWRGLYEQYFGPGTRLTVT.

The gene calls are TRBV18 and TRBJ2-7; D is tentatively TRBD1 or TRBD2 (5 bases each). Trimming left V 3 bases short and J 2 bases short, with 14 bases between. Germline values: CDR1 KGHSH, CDR2 LQKENI. The CDR3 spans 15 residues. The CDR3 reads CASSPGIGGAYEQYF. CDR3 in DNA: TGTGCCAGCTCACCGGGCATTGGGGGTGCCTACGAGCAGTACTTC.

The chain recombines TRBV18 with TRBJ1-6; 8 bases are a match to TRBD1. Germline V CDR1 and CDR2: KGHSH, LQKENI. The V segment lost 3 bases and the J segment 8 bases; nucleotides outside the gene matches: 12. The CDR3 has 17 residues. This CDR3 is CASSPLGQGTTHSPLHF. The DNA for the CDR3 is TGTGCCAGCTCACCGCTAGGACAGGGTACAACTCATTCACCCCTCCACTTT.

This clonotype was recorded only once. The chain carries TRBV2 and TRBJ2-1; D gene ambiguous. CDR1 and CDR2 from the germline V gene are SNHLY and FYNNEI. This CDR3 is 15 amino acids long. With 8 bases removed from V and 2 bases from J, the gap between germline ends came to 16 bases. The CDR3 DNA reads TGTGCCAGCCATATCCGACTGGATACCTACAATGAGCAGTTCTTC. It encodes CASHIRLDTYNEQFF.

This chain connects TRBV29-1 to TRBJ1-5; perhaps TRBD1 as D (6 bases). V lost 4 bases and J 11 bases, leaving 15 bases between the germline ends. The CDR3 sequence is 12 residues long. Germline V gives CDR1 SQVTM, CDR2 ANQGSEA. The CDR3 region has the DNA TGCAGCGTTGGAACAGGGCGGGGGTCCCAGCATTTT. Amino acid sequence: CSVGTGRGSQHF.

In its sample, this clonotype was seen a few times. The chain has TRBV4-1 and TRBJ2-1; TRBD1 agrees at 8 bases. The CDR3 spans 15 residues. Germline V gene lookup returns CDR1 MGHRA and CDR2 YSYEKL. The ends lost 3 bases at V and 3 bases at J; junction bases unmatched: 4. The CDR3 sequence is CASSHRTGHYNEQFF. The CDR3 bases are TGCGCCAGCAGCCACCGGACAGGGCACTACAATGAGCAGTTCTTC.

J is TRBJ2-3 and V is TRBV20-1; TRBD2 matches 7 bases. The CDR3 totals 13 residues. Germline assignment: CDR1 DFQATT and CDR2 SNEGSKA (reference sequence). Trimming at V came to 7 bases and at J to 1 base, leaving 5 bases not matched to a gene. CDR3 residues: CSVGLGRTDTQYF. The CDR3 nucleotides read TGCAGTGTTGGACTAGGCCGCACAGATACGCAGTATTTT.

V and J are TRBV10-3 and TRBJ2-5, with a weak D call TRBD1 (6 bases). Germline V gene data show CDR1 as ENHRY and CDR2 as SYGVKD. The V end was cut by 2 bases, the J end by 4 bases, with 23 bases between. The CDR3 consists of 18 residues. The CDR3 loop is CAISELRQASYLSETQYF. The CDR3 nucleotides are TGTGCCATCAGTGAGCTCAGACAGGCGAGTTACCTTTCAGAGACCCAGTACTTC.

This clonotype turned up a few times. The chain links TRBV20-1 to TRBJ2-3, with no clear D. V lost 3 bases and J lost 2, with 21 bases in between. The CDR3 sequence is 17 residues long. The germline gives CDR1 DFQATT, CDR2 SNEGSKA (reference sequence). CDR3 loop: CSASGPLRARYTDTQYF. CDR3 in DNA: TGCAGTGCTAGTGGGCCCCTCCGCGCGAGGTACACAGATACGCAGTATTTT.

This clonotype was picked up many times. The V gene is TRBV3-1, the J gene TRBJ2-1; 10 nucleotides line up with TRBD2. CDR3 length: 13 residues. The germline gives CDR1 LGHDT, CDR2 YNNKEL (reference sequence). The V segment lost 6 bases and the J segment 7 bases; nucleotides outside the gene matches: 3. The CDR3 bases are TGTGCCAGCAGAGATAGCGGGAGGAATGAGCAGTTCTTC. Its protein product is CASRDSGRNEQFF.